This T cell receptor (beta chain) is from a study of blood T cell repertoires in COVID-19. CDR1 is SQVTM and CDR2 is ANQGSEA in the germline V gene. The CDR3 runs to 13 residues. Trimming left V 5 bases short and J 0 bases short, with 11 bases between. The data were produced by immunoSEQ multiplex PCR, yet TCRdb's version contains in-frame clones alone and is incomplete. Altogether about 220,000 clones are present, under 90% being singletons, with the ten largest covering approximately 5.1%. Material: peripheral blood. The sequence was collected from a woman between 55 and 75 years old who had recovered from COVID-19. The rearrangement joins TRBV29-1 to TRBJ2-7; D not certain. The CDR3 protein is CSVHTMFSYEQYF. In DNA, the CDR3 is TGCAGCGTTCACACTATGTTCTCCTACGAGCAGTACTTC.